Below are 5 T cell receptor beta chains sequenced from a single sample in a study of T-cell reconstitution after alpha-beta-depleted transplantation in children. Using unique molecular identifiers, the investigators prepared the TCRbeta library. In TCRdb, the PCR reads were re-called with MiXCR into one record per CDR3 protein. The sample lists approximately 640,000 distinct CDR3 sequences, 15% to 20% occurring once. Sequences were derived from PBMCs from the stem cell graft donor, sampled from the stem cell graft. The receptors were sampled from a human donor who donated a stem cell graft to a child with acute myeloid leukemia.

This clonotype was detected only a few times. The V gene is TRBV5-6, the J gene TRBJ1-4, with D possibly being TRBD1 (5 bases). The CDR3 consists of 14 residues. Trimming took off 1 base at V and 7 bases at J, with 11 bases between the two ends. Germline CDR1 reads SGHDT; CDR2 reads YYEEEE. The CDR3 nucleotides are TGTGCCAGCAGCTTGTTGGCAGGGAGTGAAAAACTGTTTTTT. Translating gives CASSLLAGSEKLFF.

CDR3 in amino acids: CSAREAGGLETQYF. CDR3 nucleotides: TGCAGTGCTAGAGAAGCGGGGGGATTGGAGACCCAGTACTTC. The chain joins TRBV20-1 to TRBJ2-5, with 9 nucleotides matching TRBD2. V dropped 0 bases and J dropped 5; count of bases not matched to a gene: 4. Germline V gene data show CDR1 as DFQATT and CDR2 as SNEGSKA (reference sequence). This CDR3 has 14 amino acids.

The table lists this clonotype with many counts. The chain carries TRBV20-1 and TRBJ2-1; D is unresolved. V lost 0 bases to trimming and J lost 7 bases, with 13 bases between them. There are 14 residues in the CDR3. Germline V lookup: CDR1 DFQATT, CDR2 SNEGSKA (reference sequence). The CDR3 DNA follows: TGCAGTGCTAGAGATCCCGTTCGATGGAATGAGCAGTTCTTC. It yields the protein CSARDPVRWNEQFF.

This clonotype was recorded many times. The V call is TRBV29-1, the J call TRBJ2-1; 9 positions agree with TRBD1. CDR1 is SQVTM and CDR2 is ANQGSEA in the germline V gene. The CDR3 is made up of 13 amino acids. V shed 6 bases, J shed 2 bases, and the junction held 2 bases outside the gene matches. The CDR3 bases are TGCAGCGTCCGGACAGGGGCCTACAATGAGCAGTTCTTC. Encoded protein: CSVRTGAYNEQFF.

The sample holds many counts of this clonotype. V is TRBV4-2 and J is TRBJ2-3; 9 bases map to TRBD2. The CDR3 is 16 amino acids. The trim removed 0 bases at V and 4 bases at J, leaving 5 bases unmatched. Per the germline V gene, CDR1 is LGHNA and CDR2 is YNFKEQ. Here the CDR3 reads CASSQEGAGGPDTQYF. In nucleotides, the CDR3 is TGTGCCAGCAGCCAAGAGGGAGCGGGGGGTCCAGATACGCAGTATTTT.